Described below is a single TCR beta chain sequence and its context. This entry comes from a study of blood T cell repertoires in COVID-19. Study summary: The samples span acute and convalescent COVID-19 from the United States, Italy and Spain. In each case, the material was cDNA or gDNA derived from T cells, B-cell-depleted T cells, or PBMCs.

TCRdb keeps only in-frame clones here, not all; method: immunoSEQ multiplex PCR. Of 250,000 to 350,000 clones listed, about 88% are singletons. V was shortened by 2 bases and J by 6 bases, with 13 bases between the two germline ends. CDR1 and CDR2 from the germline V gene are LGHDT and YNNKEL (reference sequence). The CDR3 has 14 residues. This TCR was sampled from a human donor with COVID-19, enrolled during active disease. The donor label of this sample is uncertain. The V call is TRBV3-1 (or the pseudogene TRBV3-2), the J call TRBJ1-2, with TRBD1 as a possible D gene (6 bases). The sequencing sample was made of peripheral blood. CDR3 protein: CASSQNRQVHGYTF. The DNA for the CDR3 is TGTGCCAGCAGCCAAAATAGACAGGTGCATGGCTACACCTTC.